One and the same sample provided the 18 T cell receptor beta chains below, sequenced in a study of cytomegalovirus exposure and HLA in healthy donors. Libraries were prepared by immunoSEQ multiplex PCR; TCRdb keeps only in-frame clonotypes and omits some of them. This table has some 270,000 clones, 80% to 90% appearing once. Sequencing input: PBMCs. These receptors were collected from a woman aged 18-29 years in good health and CMV-seronegative.

The chain recombines TRBV5-1 with TRBJ1-4, with a weak D call TRBD1 (6 bases). Germline assignment: CDR1 SGHRS and CDR2 YFSETQ. The CDR3 totals 16 residues. The V gene lost 4 bases and the J gene lost 7 bases, with 20 bases spanning the gap. The CDR3 region is CASSRRGTREGEKLFF. CDR3 bases: TGCGCCAGCAGCAGGCGGGGGACAAGAGAGGGTGAAAAACTGTTTTTT.

In nucleotides, the CDR3 is TGCGCCAGCAGCTTGCTTAAAGATACGCAGTATTTT. It is translated as CASSLLKDTQYF. The chain recombines TRBV5-1 with TRBJ2-3; D is ambiguous. V lost 1 base to trimming and J lost 5 bases, with 5 bases between them. In germline, CDR1 is SGHRS, CDR2 YFSETQ. This CDR3 spans 12 amino acids.

The chain carries TRBV18 and TRBJ2-7; 8 positions agree with TRBD2. The CDR3 is 15 residues long. V lost 2 bases and J lost 7; bases outside the gene matches: 10. Germline assignment: CDR1 KGHSH and CDR2 LQKENI. CDR3 sequence (DNA): TGTGCCAGCTCACCAGGGGCTAGCGGGCGAGCAGAGCAGTACTTC. It encodes CASSPGASGRAEQYF.

The gene calls are TRBV6-5 and TRBJ1-1, with a tentative D call TRBD1 (5 bases). The germline CDR1 and CDR2 sequences are MNHEY and SVGAGI. CDR3 length: 16 amino acids. V dropped 0 bases and J dropped 4 bases, with 15 bases sitting between them. CDR3: CASSYSQVGGGTEAFF. The DNA for the CDR3 is TGTGCCAGCAGTTACTCACAGGTCGGGGGGGGCACTGAAGCTTTCTTT.

The chain uses TRBV19 and TRBJ1-2; 7 bases agree with TRBD1. V was clipped by 4 bases and J by 2 bases; unmatched bases: 1. The germline V gene encodes CDR1 LNHDA and CDR2 SQIVND (reference sequence). The CDR3 extends over 13 amino acids. The CDR3 loop is CASSRGGNYGYTF. CDR3 coding DNA: TGTGCCAGTAGTAGAGGGGGCAACTATGGCTACACCTTC.

The chain is built from TRBV27 and TRBJ2-7, with TRBD2 as a possible D gene (6 bases). This CDR3 has 14 residues. CDR1 and CDR2 (germline): MNHEY, SMNVEV (reference sequence). V was trimmed by 1 base and J by 3 bases, leaving 10 bases between them. The CDR3 sequence is CASSLYGGGYEQYF. DNA for the CDR3: TGTGCCAGCAGTTTATACGGGGGAGGCTACGAGCAGTACTTC.

The V gene is TRBV5-6, the J gene TRBJ1-1; D is undetermined. This CDR3 contains 13 residues. V dropped 2 bases and J dropped 1 base, with 6 bases sitting between them. CDR1 is SGHDT and CDR2 is YYEEEE in the germline V gene. CDR3 sequence: CASSFEQNTEAFF. The CDR3 bases are TGTGCCAGCAGCTTTGAGCAGAACACTGAAGCTTTCTTT.

The chain couples TRBV7-3 to TRBJ2-5; D is unresolved. This CDR3 has 14 amino acids. Germline V lookup: CDR1 SGHTA, CDR2 FQGTGA. Between the trimmed V and J ends, which lost 2 bases and 0 bases, there was a span of 7 bases. The CDR3 here is CASSLGPDQETQYF. In DNA, the CDR3 is TGTGCCAGCAGCTTAGGGCCCGACCAAGAGACCCAGTACTTC.

The gene calls are TRBV28 and TRBJ2-7; 12 bases map to TRBD2. This CDR3 comprises 17 residues. The V gene's germline CDR1 is MDHEN and CDR2 SYDVKM. J gave up 2 bases and V 2 bases, and 7 bases lay outside the gene matches. The CDR3 sequence is CASSLPRRLAGAYEQYF. The DNA of the CDR3 is TGTGCCAGCAGTTTACCCCGTCGACTAGCGGGGGCCTACGAGCAGTACTTC.

The V call is TRBV30, the J call TRBJ1-4; D remains unclear. The CDR3 runs to 16 residues. Germline values: CDR1 GTSNPN, CDR2 SVGIG (reference sequence). Trimming left V 2 bases short and J 0 bases short, with 13 bases between. The CDR3 DNA follows: TGTGCCTGGAGTATGGCGGCCGAGGCAACTAATGAAAAACTGTTTTTT. This codes for CAWSMAAEATNEKLFF.

This chain connects TRBV6-5 to TRBJ2-1, with 11 bases fitting TRBD2. After removal of 0 bases from V and 3 bases from J, the junction contained 1 base not matched to a gene. Germline CDR1 and CDR2: MNHEY and SVGAGI. There are 16 residues in the CDR3. CDR3 protein: CASSYSTSGGYNEQFF. DNA of the CDR3: TGTGCCAGCAGTTACTCTACTAGCGGGGGCTACAATGAGCAGTTCTTC.

The V and J genes are TRBV7-2 and TRBJ2-7, with a possible D match to TRBD1 (7 bases). The CDR3 totals 14 residues. Trimming removed 4 bases at V and 12 bases at J, with 22 bases between. CDR1 and CDR2 from the germline V gene are SGHTA and FQGNSA. CDR3 in amino acids: CASSSRTGSYGGYF. The CDR3 DNA follows: TGTGCCAGCAGCTCGAGGACAGGAAGCTACGGGGGGTACTTC.

The chain links TRBV6-5 to TRBJ2-3; 14 nucleotides align to TRBD2. Germline CDR1 is MNHEY and CDR2 is SVGAGI. Germline trimming cut 2 bases from V and 3 bases from J; bases unmatched to any gene: 1. The CDR3 consists of 16 residues. The CDR3 bases are TGTGCCAGCAGTTACGGACTAGCGGGAGGAACAGATACGCAGTATTTT. Protein sequence: CASSYGLAGGTDTQYF.

This clone was observed once. This chain uses TRBV7-8 with TRBJ1-5, with D tentatively TRBD1 (6 bases). This CDR3 spans 17 amino acids. Trimming left V 5 bases short and J 6 bases short, with 23 bases between. Germline CDR1 and CDR2: SGHVS and FQNEAQ. The CDR3 protein is CASSASRVGGAGQPQHF. The CDR3 DNA sequence: TGTGCCAGCAGCGCCAGCCGCGTTGGGGGCGCGGGTCAGCCCCAGCATTTT.

Of note for this clone: An end of the junction does not agree with germline; a read error may underlie this. The chain is built from TRBV28 and TRBJ1-5, with 8 bases matching TRBD1. The CDR3 is 15 residues long. Germline V gives CDR1 MDHEN, CDR2 SYDVKM. The CDR3 DNA reads as TGTGCCAGCAGGGAAGGGACAGGTCGCGCTCCCCCCCGGCATTTT. Encoded protein: CASREGTGRAPPRHF.

The J gene is TRBJ2-3, the V gene TRBV5-8, with 7 bases aligning to TRBD2. Germline CDR1 and CDR2: SGHTS and YDEGEE. J was trimmed by 3 bases and V by 3 bases; bases with no gene match: 19. CDR3 length: 19 amino acids. The CDR3: CASSSSGNRWLAETDTQYF. The CDR3 region has the DNA TGTGCCAGCAGCTCTTCCGGGAATAGGTGGCTAGCGGAGACAGATACGCAGTATTTT. The whole variable domain, filled in from reference TRBV5-8 and TRBJ2-3, reads EAGVTQSPTHLIKTRGQQATLRCSPISGHTSVYWYQQALGLGLQFLLWYDEGEERNRGNFPPRFSGRQFPNYSSELNVNALELEDSALYLCASSSSGNRWLAETDTQYFGPGTRLTVL.

V and J are TRBV5-1 and TRBJ1-2, with TRBD1 as a possible D gene (6 bases). With 0 bases removed from V and 0 bases from J, the gap between germline ends came to 12 bases. Germline-derived CDR1 and CDR2 are SGHRS and YFSETQ. This CDR3 has 16 amino acids. CDR3 nucleotide sequence: TGCGCCAGCAGCTTGGGCCAGGGGCCTACTAACTATGGCTACACCTTC. Protein sequence: CASSLGQGPTNYGYTF.

V and J are TRBV30 and TRBJ1-2, with TRBD1 identical over 10 bases. V dropped 3 bases and J dropped 5; count of bases not matched to a gene: 12. This CDR3 is 16 amino acids long. CDR1 and CDR2 from the germline V gene are GTSNPN and SVGIG (reference sequence). CDR3 nucleotides: TGTGCCTGGAGGGGACAGGGGCCCCCGGGGCCATATGGCTACACCTTC. Translating gives CAWRGQGPPGPYGYTF.